One sample yielded the 3 T cell receptor beta chains listed below, sequenced in a study of T cell responses to AZD1222 COVID-19 vaccine. Sequenced by immunoSEQ multiplex PCR; TCRdb stores in-frame clones only, minus some. The sample has around 140,000 clones, approximately 93% seen once; the top ten hold 12%. The material sequenced was peripheral blood, taken after recovery from COVID-19. These receptors all stem from an adult who had recovered from COVID-19.

V is TRBV5-1 and J is TRBJ1-3; TRBD1 matches at 7 bases. Per the germline V gene, CDR1 is SGHRS and CDR2 is YFSETQ. The CDR3 is made up of 17 amino acids. V lost 0 bases and J lost 1; bases outside the gene matches: 7. The CDR3 DNA is TGCGCCAGCAGCTTGGGGGGACAGCTCATATCTGGAAACACCATATATTTT. This sequence encodes CASSLGGQLISGNTIYF.

The gene calls are TRBV12-5 and TRBJ2-2, with D perhaps TRBD1 (6 bases). The CDR3 totals 15 residues. V was trimmed by 3 bases and J by 6 bases, leaving 14 bases between them. CDR1 and CDR2 from the germline V gene are LGHNT and FRNRAP. The CDR3 DNA reads TGTGCTAGTGGTTTAGGGGGAAAGGCAGCCGGGGAGCTGTTTTTT. It codes for CASGLGGKAAGELFF. The variable domain in full, with the rest retrieved from reference TRBV12-5 and TRBJ2-2, is DARVTQTPRHKVTEMGQEVTMRCQPILGHNTVFWYRQTMMQGLELLAYFRNRAPLDDSGMPKDRFSAEMPDATLATLKIQPSEPRDSAVYFCASGLGGKAAGELFFGEGSRLTVL.

The chain has TRBV5-1 and TRBJ2-7; tentative D call: TRBD1 (6 bases). V lost 4 bases and J lost 2, with 10 bases in between. Germline CDR1 is SGHRS and CDR2 is YFSETQ. The CDR3 consists of 13 residues. CDR3 DNA sequence: TGCGCCAGCAGCCTGACAGGAACCTACGAGCAGTACTTC. It specifies CASSLTGTYEQYF.